This T cell receptor (beta chain) was obtained from a study of CD8 T cells in ankylosing spondylitis. Study results and limitations: Researchers reportedly found disease-linked clones significantly enriched in matched ankylosing spondylitis synovial fluid.

Via MiXCR, TCRdb re-called the 5' RACE reads, giving one row per CDR3 protein. The sample carries 250,000 or so distinct CDR3 sequences, about 10% recorded once. CDR1 and CDR2 (germline): LGHDT, YNNKEL (reference sequence). The CDR3 length is 18 residues. Trimming removed 5 bases at V and 0 bases at J, with 19 bases between. As to this clonotype: Its target is not known.

This chain joins TRBV3-1 and TRBJ2-2, with D possibly being TRBD1 (6 bases). This clonotype was obtained from a male donor with ankylosing spondylitis or in good health (not recorded which). The sequenced sample was blood, either unsorted or a sorted T cell fraction (not recorded which). CDR3 sequence: CASSTTVLDSSNTGELFF. The CDR3 DNA reads as TGTGCCAGCAGCACGACAGTCCTGGACAGTTCGAACACCGGGGAGCTGTTTTTT.